What follows are 26 T cell receptor beta chains derived from one specimen sequenced in a study of identifying expanded T cells in peripheral blood. Produced via immunoSEQ multiplex PCR; TCRdb's table is partial and in-frame only. The sample has about 84,000 clones; approximately 86% are singletons. Sequencing input: blood. Receptor source: a person between 18 and 75 years old in good health.

The rearrangement links TRBV7-7 to TRBJ2-2; a weak D match, TRBD2 (5 bases). The CDR3 totals 14 residues. Germline V lookup: CDR1 SSHAT, CDR2 FNYEAQ (reference sequence). Between the trimmed V and J ends, which lost 2 bases and 4 bases, there was a span of 8 bases. CDR3 residues: CASSLTGSTGELFF. Written as DNA, the CDR3 is TGTGCCAGCAGCTTAACGGGGTCCACCGGGGAGCTGTTTTTT.

This chain links TRBV6-5 with TRBJ1-2; TRBD1 is a possible D gene (5 bases). Germline assignment: CDR1 MNHEY and CDR2 SVGAGI. The CDR3 is 15 residues long. Trimming stripped 2 bases from V and 3 bases from J, with 13 bases between. Written as DNA, the CDR3 is TGTGCCAGCAGTTACCTTCCGGGGACTTACTATGGCTACACCTTC. It translates to CASSYLPGTYYGYTF.

A single count supports this clone. The rearrangement joins TRBV15 to TRBJ1-1; D is perhaps TRBD1 (6 bases). Germline loops: CDR1 LNHNV, CDR2 YYDKDF (reference sequence). This CDR3 contains 15 residues. Between the trimmed V and J ends, which lost 1 base and 1 base, there was a span of 10 bases. The CDR3 DNA follows: TGTGCCACCAGCAGAGCTGGACAGCCGAACACTGAAGCTTTCTTT. Amino acid sequence: CATSRAGQPNTEAFF.

This rearrangement joins TRBV5-4 to TRBJ2-7, with TRBD1 matching 8 bases. This CDR3 has 14 residues. V shed 0 bases and J 3 bases; nucleotides not matched to a gene: 2. The germline CDR1 and CDR2 sequences are SGHNT and YYREEE (reference sequence). The CDR3 loop reads CASSLGTGHYEQYF. Here the CDR3 DNA reads TGTGCCAGCAGCTTGGGGACAGGGCACTACGAGCAGTACTTC.

This rearrangement joins TRBV5-6 to TRBJ1-2; TRBD1 is a possible D gene (6 bases). Germline CDR1 reads SGHDT; CDR2 reads YYEEEE. Trimming pared 5 bases from V and 1 base from J, leaving 12 bases between. The CDR3 loop spans 14 amino acids. The CDR3 DNA reads TGTGCCAGCAGAAGGGACACCTTTAACTATGGCTACACCTTC. Protein sequence: CASRRDTFNYGYTF.

The chain is built from TRBV7-3 and TRBJ2-7; D gene ambiguous. Germline CDR1 is SGHTA and CDR2 is FQGTGA. With 2 bases removed from V and 4 bases from J, the gap between germline ends came to 15 bases. The CDR3 contains 15 residues. The CDR3 nucleotides are TGTGCCAGCAGCTTATTGCCGCTAGTGCGGTACGAGCAGTACTTC. Protein: CASSLLPLVRYEQYF.

This chain uses TRBV19 with TRBJ1-1; D gene unclear. The germline V gene has CDR1 LNHDA and CDR2 SQIVND (reference sequence). The V end lost 6 bases, the J end lost 7 bases, and 9 bases lay between the germline ends. CDR3 length equals 11 residues. CDR3 nucleotide sequence: TGTGCCAGTAGGGATGGGATTGAAGCTTTCTTT. Its protein product is CASRDGIEAFF.

The CDR3, as DNA: TGCGCCAGCAGCCCCCTCCCAGGGGCTATATCGGAAGCTTTCTTT. Residues: CASSPLPGAISEAFF. The V and J genes are TRBV4-3 and TRBJ1-1, with D perhaps matching TRBD1 (6 bases). Trimming stripped 4 bases from V and 8 bases from J, with 20 bases between. CDR3 length: 15 residues. Germline CDR1 reads LGHNA; CDR2 reads YSLEER.

The chain has TRBV9 and TRBJ2-2, with TRBD1 as a possible D gene (5 bases). Trimming took off 3 bases at V and 2 bases at J, with 8 bases between the two ends. Germline V gene sequence: CDR1 SGDLS, CDR2 YYNGEE. CDR3 size: 14 residues. The DNA of the CDR3 is TGTGCCAGCAGCGCGACAGCTAACACCGGGGAGCTGTTTTTT. Protein product: CASSATANTGELFF. Filled out from reference TRBV9 and TRBJ2-2, the complete variable domain reads DSGVTQTPKHLITATGQRVTLRCSPRSGDLSVYWYQQSLDQGLQFLIQYYNGEERAKGNILERFSAQQFPDLHSELNLSSLELGDSALYFCASSATANTGELFFGEGSRLTVL.

The genes are TRBV29-1 and TRBJ2-3; D gene unclear. The CDR3 extends over 12 amino acids. The V gene lost 0 bases and the J gene lost 4 bases, with 5 bases spanning the gap. CDR1 is SQVTM and CDR2 is ANQGSEA in the germline V gene. DNA of the CDR3: TGCAGCGTTGAAGATCGGGCAGATACGCAGTATTTT. This sequence encodes CSVEDRADTQYF.

This sequence joins TRBV10-3 and TRBJ1-1; TRBD1 aligns across 7 bases. V lost 4 bases to trimming and J lost 5 bases; unmatched junction nucleotides: 4. This CDR3 is 13 amino acids long. Germline assignment: CDR1 ENHRY and CDR2 SYGVKD. CDR3 bases: TGTGCCATCAGTGCCTTACAGGGGACTGAAGCTTTCTTT. Protein product: CAISALQGTEAFF.

V and J are TRBV19 and TRBJ1-1; no clear D gene. The CDR3 has 15 amino acids. The germline CDR1 and CDR2 sequences are LNHDA and SQIVND (reference sequence). Trimming left V 2 bases short and J 0 bases short, with 10 bases between. The CDR3 DNA is TGTGCCAGTAGTATAACCGGGGAATTGAACACTGAAGCTTTCTTT. It yields the protein CASSITGELNTEAFF. The full variable domain, in which reference TRBV19 and TRBJ1-1 provide the parts outside the CDR3, is DGGITQSPKYLFRKEGQNVTLSCEQNLNHDAMYWYRQDPGQGLRLIYYSQIVNDFQKGDIAEGYSVSREKKESFPLTVTSAQKNPTAFYLCASSITGELNTEAFFGQGTRLTVV.

This clone was observed a few times. This chain connects TRBV2 to TRBJ2-7, with 7 bases identical to TRBD2. The CDR3 is 13 amino acids. The V gene end was trimmed by 8 bases and the J gene end by 4 bases; junction bases not matched to a gene: 8. Germline CDR1 is SNHLY and CDR2 is FYNNEI. CDR3 sequence: CASGGVFQYEQYF. CDR3 bases: TGTGCCAGCGGGGGGGTATTCCAATACGAGCAGTACTTC.

This rearrangement joins TRBV2 to TRBJ2-7, with a weak D call TRBD2 (6 bases). Germline CDR1 SNHLY, CDR2 FYNNEI. The CDR3 is made up of 14 amino acids. The V end was cut by 1 base, the J end by 2 bases, with 9 bases between. The CDR3 coding sequence is TGTGCCAGCAGTGAAGGGGGGGTCCCCTACGAGCAGTACTTC. It specifies CASSEGGVPYEQYF.

The rearrangement uses TRBV9 and TRBJ2-7; tentative D call: TRBD1 (6 bases). Trimming stripped 3 bases from V and 0 bases from J, with 10 bases between. Per the germline V gene, CDR1 is SGDLS and CDR2 is YYNGEE. The CDR3 spans 14 residues. The CDR3 DNA reads TGTGCCAGCAGCGGAGGGACATCCTCCTACGAGCAGTACTTC. It codes for CASSGGTSSYEQYF.

The rearrangement uses TRBV6-5 and TRBJ2-1; D is possibly TRBD1 or TRBD2 (5 bases each). Trimming stripped 5 bases from V and 6 bases from J, with 17 bases between. Germline CDR1 is MNHEY and CDR2 is SVGAGI. The CDR3 sequence is 15 residues long. The CDR3 reads CASSPLRGDVNEQFF. DNA for the CDR3: TGTGCCAGCAGTCCCCTACGAGGGGACGTCAATGAGCAGTTCTTC.

This clone was observed at least ten times. The chain links TRBV6-4 to TRBJ2-4; 11 bases match TRBD2. This CDR3 region has 15 residues. The ends lost 3 bases at V and 7 bases at J; junction bases unmatched: 5. In germline, CDR1 is MRHNA, CDR2 SNTAGT. This CDR3 reads CASSELAGAGNIQYF. CDR3 in DNA: TGTGCCAGCAGTGAACTAGCGGGGGCCGGGAACATTCAGTACTTC.

The J gene is TRBJ2-5, the V gene TRBV18, with D possibly being TRBD1 (5 bases). CDR1 KGHSH and CDR2 LQKENI come from the germline V gene. Trimming removed 3 bases at V and 2 bases at J, with 13 bases between. The CDR3 is 15 amino acids. In DNA, the CDR3 is TGTGCCAGCTCACCCCCGGTCAAGGGGCAAGAGACCCAGTACTTC. This translates into CASSPPVKGQETQYF.

The chain employs TRBV7-8 and TRBJ1-1; 9 bases agree with TRBD1. V lost 8 bases to trimming and J lost 6 bases; unmatched junction nucleotides: 10. Germline lookup yields CDR1 SGHVS and CDR2 FQNEAQ. The CDR3 length is 14 residues. The CDR3 bases are TGTGCCAGCCTCCGGGACAGGGCTTTCGCTGAAGCTTTCTTT. Its protein product is CASLRDRAFAEAFF.

This clone has just one count. The V gene is TRBV29-1, the J gene TRBJ1-1, with 7 positions matching TRBD1. This CDR3 comprises 10 residues. CDR1 and CDR2 from the germline V gene are SQVTM and ANQGSEA. Germline trimming cut 7 bases from V and 8 bases from J; bases unmatched to any gene: 4. The DNA for the CDR3 is TGCAGCGCCAGGGACAGCGAAGCTTTCTTT. Amino acid sequence: CSARDSEAFF.

The chain links TRBV7-2 to TRBJ2-3, with D perhaps TRBD2 (6 bases). Germline-derived CDR1 and CDR2 are SGHTA and FQGNSA. The length of the CDR3 is 16 residues. The V and J ends lost 6 bases and 0 bases respectively, with 16 bases between them. CDR3 nucleotide sequence: TGTGCCAGCAGTCCCGTGGGCGGGACTAGCACAGATACGCAGTATTTT. Its translation is CASSPVGGTSTDTQYF.

In its sample, this clone was seen a few times. V is TRBV5-1 and J is TRBJ1-6; D unresolved. The ends were cut back, 4 bases at V and 8 bases at J, with 10 bases in the middle. Germline V lookup: CDR1 SGHRS, CDR2 YFSETQ. The CDR3 consists of 13 residues. This CDR3 reads CASSDNVDSPLHF. For the CDR3, the DNA is TGCGCCAGCAGCGACAACGTAGATTCACCCCTCCACTTT.

V is TRBV25-1 and J is TRBJ2-7; D is ambiguous. The CDR3 covers 16 residues. V lost 2 bases to trimming and J lost 2 bases, with 16 bases between them. CDR1 is MGHDK and CDR2 is SYGVNS in the germline V gene. The CDR3 sequence: CASSEVAADTTYEQYF. CDR3 coding DNA: TGTGCCAGCAGTGAAGTTGCGGCCGATACGACCTACGAGCAGTACTTC.

J is TRBJ1-1 and V is TRBV11-3; D might be TRBD1 (5 bases). Germline CDR1 and CDR2: SGHNT and YENEEA. Trimming cost V 7 bases and J 4 bases, with 16 bases left between them. This CDR3 spans 14 amino acids. The DNA of the CDR3 is TGTGCCAGCACCTCATGGGGGAGGGGCACTGAAGCTTTCTTT. This translates into CASTSWGRGTEAFF.

This chain joins TRBV7-2 and TRBJ1-2, with D unclear. Germline V gene lookup returns CDR1 SGHTA and CDR2 FQGNSA. Trimming took off 1 base at V and 4 bases at J, with 10 bases between the two ends. The length of the CDR3 is 14 residues. CDR3 sequence (DNA): TGTGCCAGCAGCTTAGGGACTTACACCTATGGCTACACCTTC. This gives the protein CASSLGTYTYGYTF.

This chain connects TRBV4-3 to TRBJ2-7; D may match TRBD1 or TRBD2 (5 bases each). Germline V CDR1 and CDR2: LGHNA, YSLEER. This CDR3 has 13 residues. Trimming took 3 bases from V and 7 from J, leaving 13 bases between them. The CDR3 DNA is TGCGCCAGCAGCCAGAGGGACGGATCGGAGCAGTACTTC. Its protein is CASSQRDGSEQYF.